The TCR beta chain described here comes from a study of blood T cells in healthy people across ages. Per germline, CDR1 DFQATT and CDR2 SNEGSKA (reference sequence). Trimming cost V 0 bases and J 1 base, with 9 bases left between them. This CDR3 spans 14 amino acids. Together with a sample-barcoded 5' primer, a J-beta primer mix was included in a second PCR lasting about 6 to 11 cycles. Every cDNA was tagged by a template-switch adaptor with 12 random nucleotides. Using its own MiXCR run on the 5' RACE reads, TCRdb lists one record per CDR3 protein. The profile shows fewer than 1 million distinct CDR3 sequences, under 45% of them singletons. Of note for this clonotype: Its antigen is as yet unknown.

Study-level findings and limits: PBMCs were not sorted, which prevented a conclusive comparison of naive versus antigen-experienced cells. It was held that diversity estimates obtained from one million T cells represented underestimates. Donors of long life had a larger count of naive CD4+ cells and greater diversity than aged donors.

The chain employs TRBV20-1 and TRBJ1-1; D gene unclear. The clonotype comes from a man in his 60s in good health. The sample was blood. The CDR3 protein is CSARDPAANTEAFF. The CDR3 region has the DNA TGCAGTGCTAGAGATCCTGCGGCGAACACTGAAGCTTTCTTT.